These T cell receptor beta chains were read from a single sample in a study of blood T cell repertoires in COVID-19. Using immunoSEQ multiplex PCR, the repertoire was profiled, and TCRdb retains in-frame clones only, with some absent. The sample includes 150,000 to 250,000 clones, approximately 86% of them seen just once. The sequenced material came from PBMCs or T cells enriched from blood (not recorded which). Receptors were obtained from a woman between 25 and 40 years old who had recovered from COVID-19. Each CDR3 is given with its conserved first and last residue. The D gene is left open where the match is weak. Some rows mark clone size as missing; the rest say once, few, many or name a class of expanded clone.

clone_size: few
j_call: TRBJ2-7
v_call: TRBV4-1
d_call: .
cdr3_aa: CASSQDQPGSSYEQYF
cdr3_nt: TGCGCCAGCAGCCAAGATCAACCGGGGAGCTCCTACGAGCAGTACTTC

clone_size: .
j_call: TRBJ1-1
v_call: TRBV7-9
d_call: .
cdr3_aa: CASSAQGFVDTEAFF
cdr3_nt: TGTGCCAGCAGCGCGCAGGGGTTTGTGGACACTGAAGCTTTCTTT

clone_size: .
j_call: TRBJ1-4
v_call: TRBV4-1
d_call: .
cdr3_aa: CASSPGGATNEKLFF
cdr3_nt: TGCGCCAGCAGCCCCGGGGGGGCTACTAATGAAAAACTGTTTTTT

clone_size: .
j_call: TRBJ1-5
v_call: TRBV30
d_call: .
cdr3_aa: CAWSVGQDGDLQRNQPQHF
cdr3_nt: TGTGCCTGGAGTGTAGGGCAGGATGGGGACTTACAACGTAATCAGCCCCAGCATTTT

clone_size: .
j_call: TRBJ2-3
v_call: TRBV11-3
d_call: .
cdr3_aa: CASSSLGDTQYF
cdr3_nt: TGTGCCAGCAGCTCCCTAGGCGATACGCAGTATTTT

clone_size: .
j_call: TRBJ1-3
v_call: TRBV10-3
d_call: .
cdr3_aa: CAIRGTGLGNTIYF
cdr3_nt: TGTGCCATCAGGGGCACAGGGTTAGGAAACACCATATATTTT

clone_size: .
j_call: TRBJ1-2
v_call: TRBV5-1
d_call: TRBD1
cdr3_aa: CASSSSGTDFYGYTF
cdr3_nt: TGCGCCAGCAGCTCCTCCGGGACAGACTTCTATGGCTACACCTTC

clone_size: .
j_call: TRBJ1-2
v_call: TRBV30
d_call: .
cdr3_aa: CAWSPFDYGYTF
cdr3_nt: TGTGCCTGGAGTCCCTTTGACTATGGCTACACCTTC

clone_size: .
j_call: TRBJ2-5
v_call: TRBV14
d_call: TRBD1
cdr3_aa: CASSQTRDRGWQETQYF
cdr3_nt: TGTGCCAGCAGCCAAACCCGGGACAGGGGATGGCAAGAGACCCAGTACTTC

clone_size: .
j_call: TRBJ1-4
v_call: TRBV7-2
d_call: .
cdr3_aa: CASSLGGAGGEKLFF
cdr3_nt: TGTGCCAGCAGCTTAGGAGGAGCCGGTGGTGAAAAACTGTTTTTT

clone_size: .
j_call: TRBJ2-2
v_call: TRBV4-2
d_call: TRBD2
cdr3_aa: CASSQLAGGLGELFF
cdr3_nt: TGTGCCAGCAGCCAACTAGCGGGAGGGCTCGGGGAGCTGTTTTTT

clone_size: .
j_call: TRBJ1-5
v_call: TRBV28
d_call: .
cdr3_aa: CASSFQRSNQPQHF
cdr3_nt: TGTGCCAGCAGTTTCCAGCGCAGCAATCAGCCCCAGCATTTT

clone_size: .
j_call: TRBJ1-6
v_call: TRBV4-2
d_call: TRBD1
cdr3_aa: CASSQAGTGNNSPLHF
cdr3_nt: TGTGCCAGCAGCCAAGCCGGGACAGGGAACAATTCACCCCTCCACTTT

clone_size: .
j_call: TRBJ2-3
v_call: TRBV11-3
d_call: TRBD2
cdr3_aa: CASSSSGRSTDTQYF
cdr3_nt: TGTGCCAGCAGCTCTAGCGGGAGGTCCACAGATACGCAGTATTTT

clone_size: once
j_call: TRBJ1-2
v_call: TRBV2
d_call: .
cdr3_aa: CASSTGRANYGYTF
cdr3_nt: TGTGCCAGCAGTACAGGGAGGGCTAACTATGGCTACACCTTC

clone_size: .
j_call: TRBJ1-1
v_call: TRBV25-1
d_call: .
cdr3_aa: CASRAHTEAFF
cdr3_nt: TGTGCCAGCAGGGCCCACACTGAAGCTTTCTTT

clone_size: .
j_call: TRBJ1-2
v_call: TRBV12-3/TRBV12-4
d_call: TRBD1
cdr3_aa: CASSGTGFGYTF
cdr3_nt: TGTGCCAGCAGCGGGACAGGGTTCGGCTACACCTTC

clone_size: .
j_call: TRBJ2-5
v_call: TRBV5-6
d_call: TRBD1
cdr3_aa: CASSLAVAGGGLRETQYF
cdr3_nt: TGTGCCAGCAGCTTGGCCGTTGCAGGGGGCGGTTTGAGGGAGACCCAGTACTTC

clone_size: .
j_call: TRBJ2-2
v_call: TRBV19
d_call: .
cdr3_aa: CASSRVSNTGELFF
cdr3_nt: TGTGCCAGTAGCCGGGTTTCGAACACCGGGGAGCTGTTTTTT

clone_size: .
j_call: TRBJ2-7
v_call: TRBV6-5
d_call: .
cdr3_aa: CASSYSGRSAYEQYF
cdr3_nt: TGTGCCAGCAGTTACTCGGGCAGGTCGGCCTACGAGCAGTACTTC

clone_size: .
j_call: TRBJ2-1
v_call: TRBV4-3
d_call: TRBD2
cdr3_aa: CASSQVVGGRARNEQFF
cdr3_nt: TGCGCCAGCAGCCAAGTTGTAGGCGGGAGGGCCCGGAATGAGCAGTTCTTC

clone_size: .
j_call: TRBJ2-7
v_call: TRBV5-3
d_call: .
cdr3_aa: CARSLLIKRVYEQYF
cdr3_nt: TGTGCCAGAAGCTTGTTAATTAAGCGGGTCTACGAGCAGTACTTC

clone_size: .
j_call: TRBJ2-7
v_call: TRBV29-1
d_call: TRBD2
cdr3_aa: CSVALAGAYEQYF
cdr3_nt: TGCAGCGTTGCTCTAGCGGGAGCCTACGAGCAGTACTTC

clone_size: .
j_call: TRBJ1-4
v_call: TRBV9
d_call: .
cdr3_aa: CASSPSKGGAANEKLFF
cdr3_nt: TGTGCCAGCAGCCCCTCAAAGGGGGGGGCGGCTAATGAAAAACTGTTTTTT

clone_size: .
j_call: TRBJ1-5
v_call: TRBV12-3/TRBV12-4
d_call: .
cdr3_aa: CASSFTNQPQHF
cdr3_nt: TGTGCCAGCAGTTTTACTAATCAGCCCCAGCATTTT

clone_size: .
j_call: TRBJ2-1
v_call: TRBV7-2
d_call: .
cdr3_aa: CASSLGLGGFNEQFF
cdr3_nt: TGTGCCAGCAGCCTGGGACTGGGTGGGTTCAATGAGCAGTTCTTC

clone_size: .
j_call: TRBJ1-4
v_call: TRBV7-6
d_call: .
cdr3_aa: CASSLATPGVPNEKLFF
cdr3_nt: TGTGCCAGCAGCTTAGCGACCCCGGGAGTACCTAATGAAAAACTGTTTTTT

clone_size: once
j_call: TRBJ2-1
v_call: TRBV6-5
d_call: .
cdr3_aa: CASTPSGNYNEQFF
cdr3_nt: TGTGCCAGCACTCCCTCAGGGAACTACAATGAGCAGTTCTTC